This T cell receptor beta chain derives from a study of vaccination and CD4 T cells after COVID-19. Overall study context: Ranging from 14 to 241, the interval between dose two and post-vaccine sampling had a median of 72 days. Study conclusions and caveats: Detection of a median roughly 87% of reactive clones in convalescent patients was confined to the period after vaccination. A nonsignificant median increase from 21 to 38 SARS-CoV-2-reactive clonotypes was observed. Convalescent patient numbers were relatively low, with no early post-infection timepoints.

Sequenced with the Oncomine TCR Beta short-read assay was DNA taken from cultured CD4+ T cells. From the PCR reads, TCRdb called clonotypes with MiXCR, one entry per CDR3 protein. The table shows 8,500 to 9,000 distinct CDR3 sequences, with 60% occurring only once. With regard to this clonotype: Its antigen is undetermined.

Treatment noted: 10-day PBMC culture with coronavirus spike peptide pools or control peptides (ViraFEST assay). This CDR3 spans 14 amino acids. CDR1 and CDR2 from the germline V gene are SGHVS and FQNEAQ. J was trimmed by 8 bases and V by 2 bases; bases with no gene match: 2. The clonotype originates from a human donor with COVID-19. Sequenced material: cultured CD4+ T cells from blood, taken after SARS-CoV-2 vaccination. The V and J genes are TRBV7-8 and TRBJ1-6, with 8 bases that match TRBD1. Here the CDR3 DNA reads TGTGCCAGCAGCTTACAGACAGGGGATTCACCCCTCCACTTT. Its protein is CASSLQTGDSPLHF. Based on the CDR3 plus reference TRBV7-8 and TRBJ1-6, the full variable domain is GAGVSQSPRYKVAKRGQDVALRCDPISGHVSLFWYQQALGQGPEFLTYFQNEAQLDKSGLPSDRFFAERPEGSVSTLKIQRTQQEDSAVYLCASSLQTGDSPLHFGNGTRLTVT.